A selection of T cell receptor beta chains follows, all from one sample in a study of vaccination and CD4 T cells after COVID-19. TCRdb reprocessed the PCR reads via MiXCR and lists one record per CDR3 protein. The repertoire consists of 13,000 or so distinct CDR3 sequences, with roughly 58% occurring once and the leading ten covering less than 15%. What these receptors recognize is not known. The sequencing input was CD4+ T cells from blood, cultured in vitro. The receptors were sampled from a human donor who had recovered from COVID-19. CDR3s include the opening cysteine and the closing phenylalanine or tryptophan. A D gene is named only where the DNA matches it firmly. Some rows mark clone size as missing; the rest say once, few, many or name a class of expanded clone.

>TRBJ2-7|NA|TRBV6-1|NA
CASIRGTYEQYF
TGTGCCAGCATTCGGGGTACCTACGAGCAGTACTTC
>TRBJ2-7|NA|TRBV20-1|NA
CSAEGLGEQYF
TGCAGTGCTGAGGGTCTAGGTGAGCAGTACTTC
>TRBJ2-7|NA|TRBV27|NA
CASRRGLTPSSYEQYF
TGTGCCAGCAGACGAGGACTAACCCCAAGCTCCTACGAGCAGTACTTC
>TRBJ2-2|NA|TRBV10-1|once
CASSESGAGELFF
TGCGCCAGCAGTGAGTCGGGCGCCGGGGAGCTGTTTTTT
>TRBJ2-3|TRBD2|TRBV28|few
CASSPMRGASTDTQYF
TGTGCCAGCAGTCCAATGCGGGGGGCTAGCACAGATACGCAGTATTTT
>TRBJ1-2|NA|TRBV28|NA
CASSRTDGYTF
TGTGCCAGCAGTCGGACAGATGGCTACACCTTC
>TRBJ2-1|NA|TRBV7-8|NA
CASSSQGILNEQFF
TGTGCCAGCAGCTCCCAGGGGATCCTCAATGAGCAGTTCTTC
>TRBJ2-3|NA|TRBV7-3|NA
CASSLGSTDTQYF
TGTGCCAGCAGCCTGGGAAGTACAGATACGCAGTATTTT
>TRBJ2-3|NA|TRBV20-1|NA
CSGQIEDTQYF
TGCAGTGGACAGATTGAAGATACGCAGTATTTT
>TRBJ2-1|TRBD2|TRBV6-1|NA
CASRTGGGSLYEQFF
TGTGCCAGCAGGACGGGCGGCGGGAGCTTGTATGAGCAGTTCTTC
>TRBJ2-3|NA|TRBV20-1|NA
CSAEGDTQYF
TGCAGTGCTGAGGGAGATACGCAGTATTTT
>TRBJ1-2|NA|TRBV29-1|NA
CSVQYSTSVYGYTF
TGCAGCGTTCAGTATTCGACGTCGGTATATGGCTACACCTTC
>TRBJ2-7|TRBD2|TRBV6-1|NA
CASLAGAYEQYF
TGTGCCAGTCTAGCGGGAGCCTACGAGCAGTACTTC
>TRBJ2-5|NA|TRBV10-3|NA
CAIRRDGFQETQYF
TGTGCCATCAGACGGGACGGCTTCCAAGAGACCCAGTACTTC
>TRBJ2-3|TRBD2|TRBV11-2|NA
CASSLKISGLSTDTQYF
TGTGCCAGCAGCTTAAAGATTAGCGGGCTTAGCACAGATACGCAGTATTTT
>TRBJ2-5|TRBD1|TRBV2|few
CASEGDRQHWETQYF
TGTGCCAGCGAGGGGGACAGACAACATTGGGAGACCCAGTACTTC
>TRBJ1-3|NA|TRBV6-5|NA
CASSYTVPRVDTIYF
TGTGCCAGCAGTTACACCGTCCCTAGGGTGGACACCATATATTTT
>TRBJ2-5|TRBD1|TRBV6-2/TRBV6-3|NA
CASRGQGQETQYF
TGTGCCAGCAGAGGACAGGGACAAGAGACCCAGTACTTC
>TRBJ1-2|NA|TRBV6-4|few
CASSDPGLAYGYTF
TGTGCCAGCAGTGATCCGGGCTTGGCCTATGGCTACACCTTC
>TRBJ2-7|NA|TRBV11-1|NA
CASRDSSYEQYF
TGTGCCAGCAGGGACAGCTCCTACGAGCAGTACTTC
>TRBJ1-3|TRBD1|TRBV7-8|few
CASSLADRVFGNTIYF
TGTGCCAGCAGCTTAGCGGACAGGGTCTTTGGAAACACCATATATTTT
>TRBJ2-7|NA|TRBV5-1|NA
CASSSGRSGEQYF
TGCGCCAGCAGCAGCGGACGTAGCGGCGAGCAGTACTTC
>TRBJ2-3|NA|TRBV19|NA
CASSIERQGTDTQYF
TGTGCCAGTAGTATAGAACGACAAGGCACAGATACGCAGTATTTT
>TRBJ2-7|NA|TRBV27|NA
CASSLLGGRDSEQYF
TGTGCCAGCAGTTTACTGGGGGGCCGGGACAGCGAGCAGTACTTC
>TRBJ2-7|NA|TRBV20-1|NA
CSALPDSYEQYF
TGCAGTGCCTTACCTGACTCCTACGAGCAGTACTTC
>TRBJ1-6|NA|TRBV27|few
CASHGRGIYNSPLHF
TGTGCCAGCCACGGTCGGGGAATCTATAATTCACCCCTCCACTTT
>TRBJ2-4|NA|TRBV6-1|few
CASSEELAKNIQYF
TGTGCCAGCAGTGAGGAGCTAGCCAAAAACATTCAGTACTTC
>TRBJ1-5|NA|TRBV19|NA
CASSTQPRASNQPQHF
TGTGCCAGTAGTACCCAGCCCCGAGCCAGCAATCAGCCCCAGCATTTT
>TRBJ1-1|NA|TRBV6-1|NA
CASSDGLNTEAFF
TGTGCCAGCAGTGATGGGTTAAACACTGAAGCTTTCTTT
>TRBJ2-5|TRBD1|TRBV9|NA
CASSLGTGGQETQYF
TGTGCCAGCAGCCTCGGGACAGGGGGACAAGAGACCCAGTACTTC
>TRBJ1-1|NA|TRBV7-2|NA
CASRLPGGRTEAFF
TGTGCCAGCAGGCTCCCGGGGGGGCGCACTGAAGCTTTCTTT
>TRBJ2-1|TRBD2|TRBV19|NA
CASSPIAGNSYNEQFF
TGTGCCAGTAGTCCCATAGCGGGGAACTCCTACAATGAGCAGTTCTTC
>TRBJ2-7|TRBD2|TRBV20-1|once
CSVNSGTSYEQYF
TGCAGTGTGAATAGCGGGACTTCCTACGAGCAGTACTTC
>TRBJ2-6|TRBD1|TRBV30|NA
CAWSAGQGKLSGANVLTF
TGTGCCTGGAGTGCGGGACAGGGGAAACTATCTGGGGCCAACGTCCTGACTTTC